These 9 T cell receptor beta chains came from one sample sequenced in a study of T cell responses to AZD1222 COVID-19 vaccine. Some clones are missing from TCRdb's copy, which holds only in-frame ones; the method was immunoSEQ multiplex PCR. Among about 140,000 clones listed, 70% to 90% were seen once. This specimen consisted of peripheral blood, obtained on day 0 of AZD1222 vaccination. These TCRs come from an adult in good health.

This clone appeared a single time. CDR3 nucleotide sequence: TGTGCCAGCAGCACAAATACCGGGGAGCTGTTTTTT. Translating gives CASSTNTGELFF. This rearrangement joins TRBV6-2 or TRBV6-3 to TRBJ2-2; D uncertain. The CDR3 extends over 12 amino acids. Between the trimmed V and J ends, which lost 6 bases and 5 bases, there was a span of 7 bases. CDR1 MNHEY and CDR2 SVGEGT come from the germline V gene.

The CDR3 DNA sequence: TGTGCCAGCAGCTTGGACCAGGGGAACTATGGCTACACCTTC. This codes for CASSLDQGNYGYTF. The chain is built from TRBV11-2 and TRBJ1-2, with D possibly being TRBD1 (6 bases). Germline loops: CDR1 SGHAT, CDR2 FQNNGV. There are 14 residues in the CDR3. V lost 3 bases and J 2 bases, leaving 10 bases between the germline ends.

This clone was detected a few times. For the CDR3, the DNA is TGTGCCAGCAGTTATACCGGCCAGGGGCAGTTCTTC. Protein sequence: CASSYTGQGQFF. This chain uses TRBV27 with TRBJ2-1, with D perhaps matching TRBD1 (5 bases). V was clipped by 4 bases and J by 12 bases, with 13 bases between them. Germline values: CDR1 MNHEY, CDR2 SMNVEV (reference sequence). The length of the CDR3 is 12 residues.

The chain couples TRBV2 to TRBJ1-6; 8 bases map to TRBD1. The CDR3 is 15 amino acids. Germline V gives CDR1 SNHLY, CDR2 FYNNEI. Trimming took 4 bases from V and 5 from J; bases not matched to a gene: 4. The CDR3 DNA reads as TGTGCCAGCAGTGCCCAGGGGGCTAATAATTCACCCCTCCACTTT. This sequence encodes CASSAQGANNSPLHF. Variable domain in full (rest from reference TRBV2 and TRBJ1-6): EPEVTQTPSHQVTQMGQEVILRCVPISNHLYFYWYRQILGQKVEFLVSFYNNEISEKSEIFDDQFSVERPDGSNFTLKIRSTKLEDSAMYFCASSAQGANNSPLHFGNGTRLTVT.

The V call is TRBV7-9, the J call TRBJ2-7; TRBD1 is a possible D gene (5 bases). Germline V gene data show CDR1 as SEHNR and CDR2 as FQNEAQ (reference sequence). The CDR3 is 14 residues long. Trimming removed 1 base from V and 3 bases from J, with 10 bases in between. In DNA, the CDR3 is TGTGCCAGCAGCTTAGGACAGAAGAACTACGAGCAGTACTTC. Translation: CASSLGQKNYEQYF. The whole variable domain, filled in from reference TRBV7-9 and TRBJ2-7, reads DTGVSQNPRHKITKRGQNVTFRCDPISEHNRLYWYRQTLGQGPEFLTYFQNEAQLEKSRLLSDRFSAERPKGSFSTLEIQRTEQGDSAMYLCASSLGQKNYEQYFGPGTRLTVT.

The chain uses TRBV11-3 and TRBJ2-5; no firm D call. The germline V and J ends were trimmed by 3 bases and 1 base, with 6 bases remaining between them. The germline CDR1 and CDR2 sequences are SGHNT and YENEEA. This CDR3 spans 13 amino acids. The CDR3 bases are TGTGCCAGCAGCTTGTCTTCCCAAGAGACCCAGTACTTC. The encoded protein is CASSLSSQETQYF.

This chain joins TRBV4-2 and TRBJ1-2; D gene ambiguous. Trimming shortened V by 0 bases and J by 3 bases, and 8 bases separated the two germline ends. From germline, CDR1 is LGHNA and CDR2 YNFKEQ. This CDR3 has 14 amino acids. CDR3 coding DNA: TGTGCCAGCAGCCAAGATAGGGCCTACTATGGCTACACCTTC. Its protein product is CASSQDRAYYGYTF.

The genes are TRBV6-4 and TRBJ2-7; D is undetermined. V lost 7 bases to trimming and J lost 4 bases, with 17 bases between them. Germline V lookup: CDR1 MRHNA, CDR2 SNTAGT. This CDR3 spans 14 amino acids. CDR3 amino acids: CASTRLTDGYEQYF. The CDR3 DNA reads TGTGCCAGCACCCGTCTCACGGACGGGTACGAGCAGTACTTC.

The J gene is TRBJ1-3, the V gene TRBV9; possible D gene TRBD1, 5 bases. Trimming left V 4 bases short and J 0 bases short, with 17 bases between. CDR3 length: 17 residues. Germline CDR1 SGDLS, CDR2 YYNGEE. The CDR3 DNA sequence: TGTGCCAGCAGCCCCCGCGGGGGAGCGATCTCTGGAAACACCATATATTTT. It specifies CASSPRGGAISGNTIYF. Based on the CDR3 plus reference TRBV9 and TRBJ1-3, the full variable domain is DSGVTQTPKHLITATGQRVTLRCSPRSGDLSVYWYQQSLDQGLQFLIQYYNGEERAKGNILERFSAQQFPDLHSELNLSSLELGDSALYFCASSPRGGAISGNTIYFGEGSWLTVV.